This entry is about one T cell receptor (beta chain). Its cognate antigen is unknown. Extracted RNA was reverse transcribed, and the resulting cDNA served as sequencing template. Measured with immunoSEQ multiplex PCR; TCRdb has only the in-frame clones, and not every one. Of under 200,000 clones listed, approximately 60% were seen once; the top ten hold 12% to 15%. This record belongs to a study of CD8+ T cells in alopecia areata. Whole-study context: Using the percentage of affected scalp area, treated patients' severity was scored.

Study conclusions and caveats: Under tofacitinib, numerous expanded lesional clonotypes remained detectable in scalp and blood. Treatment with tofacitinib significantly lowered scalp clonality and reduced expanded CD8+ clones among the top 100.

Treatment meaning: oral pan-JAK inhibitor, 5-10 mg twice daily. Peripheral blood, together with lesional scalp punch biopsies, was collected from alopecia areata patients. This TCR was recovered from a human donor with alopecia areata. The sequencing used CD4+ T cells sorted from blood, collected at week 24, from a patient treated with tofacitinib.

CDR3 DNA sequence: TGCGCCAGCAACCGTGGGGACAGCTACGAGCAGTACTTC. Translating gives CASNRGDSYEQYF. The gene calls are TRBV5-1 and TRBJ2-7; 7 nucleotides line up with TRBD1. This CDR3 has 13 amino acids. The V and J ends lost 6 bases and 3 bases, in that order; junction bases with no gene match: 6. CDR1 and CDR2 (germline): SGHRS, YFSETQ.